This T cell receptor beta chain was identified in a study of T cells in Graves' hyperthyroidism and ophthalmopathy. Amplification yielded TCR beta CDR3 regions, with RNA transcripts as the source. First-round RT-PCR of the TCR CDR3 relied on the HTBI primer set. TCRdb called the multiplex PCR reads again in MiXCR, with one record for every CDR3 protein. The sample lists hundreds of thousands of distinct CDR3 sequences; around 13% were seen once. The CDR3 totals 17 residues. With V trimmed by 5 bases and J by 7 bases, 16 bases remained unmatched. The study's findings and limits: With a median lead of around 6.7 months before onset, the model predicted ophthalmopathy. Blood samples included most of the expanded thyroid clonotypes exceeding 0.001.

This clonotype was picked up many times. Its target is unknown. V is TRBV12-3 or TRBV12-4 and J is TRBJ1-5; TRBD1 aligns across 8 bases. The sample taken for sequencing was blood. The TCR sequence derives from a woman younger than 45 with Graves' hyperthyroidism that later progressed to Graves' ophthalmopathy. This chain's CDR3 is CASSGDSLDRAEQPQHF. CDR3 in DNA: TGTGCCAGCAGTGGGGACAGTTTGGACAGGGCGGAGCAGCCCCAGCATTTT.